The 27 T cell receptor beta chains in this list originate from one sample, sequenced in a study of blood T cell repertoires in COVID-19. Method: immunoSEQ multiplex PCR; TCRdb's copy keeps in-frame clones and lacks some. The data hold some 93,000 clones, with about 80% observed a single time. The sample taken for sequencing was peripheral blood. The receptors shown here come from a man between 65 and 80 years old with acute or convalescent COVID-19.

J is TRBJ2-1 and V is TRBV3-1 (or the pseudogene TRBV3-2); 7 nucleotides line up with TRBD2. The junction had 1 base not matched to a gene; V was cut back by 4 bases and J by 7 bases. This CDR3 comprises 12 residues. CDR1 LGHDT and CDR2 YNNKEL come from the germline V gene (reference sequence). CDR3 residues: CASSPGGNEQFF. In DNA form, the CDR3 reads TGTGCCAGCAGCCCGGGGGGAAATGAGCAGTTCTTC.

CDR3: CASSGGQPNEKLFF. DNA for the CDR3: TGCGCCAGCAGCGGGGGACAGCCTAATGAAAAACTGTTTTTT. V gene TRBV5-1 combines with J gene TRBJ1-4; 7 nucleotides line up with TRBD1. Trimming cost V 4 bases and J 3 bases; bases outside gene matches: 3. The germline CDR1 and CDR2 sequences are SGHRS and YFSETQ. This CDR3 has 14 residues.

The chain employs TRBV19 and TRBJ1-2; possible D gene TRBD1, 6 bases. The CDR3 is 15 residues long. Per the germline V gene, CDR1 is LNHDA and CDR2 is SQIVND (reference sequence). Trimming took 8 bases from V and 6 from J, leaving 22 bases between them. The CDR3 loop is CASQSHRDPRNGYTF. The CDR3 nucleotides read TGTGCCAGTCAATCCCACAGGGACCCTAGGAATGGCTACACCTTC.

V and J are TRBV5-6 and TRBJ2-1, with D possibly being TRBD1 (5 bases). Trimming pared 0 bases from V and 7 bases from J, leaving 8 bases between. CDR1 is SGHDT, CDR2 YYEEEE, per germline. CDR3 length equals 13 residues. The DNA for the CDR3 is TGTGCCAGCAGCTTGGCACAGGTGAATGAGCAGTTCTTC. Translating gives CASSLAQVNEQFF.

The genes are TRBV28 and TRBJ2-3, with D uncertain. The CDR3 totals 12 residues. CDR1 and CDR2 from the germline V gene are MDHEN and SYDVKM. Trimming took 5 bases from V and 6 from J, leaving 9 bases between them. In nucleotides, the CDR3 is TGTGCCAGCAGTACTCTACTGGATACGCAGTATTTT. Translated, it gives CASSTLLDTQYF.

The chain combines TRBV6-2 or TRBV6-3 with TRBJ2-1; D not certain. Germline lookup yields CDR1 MNHEY and CDR2 SVGEGT. With 5 bases removed from V and 7 bases from J, the gap between germline ends came to 6 bases. The CDR3 length is 11 residues. This CDR3 reads CASSHLNEQFF. CDR3 sequence (DNA): TGTGCCAGCAGTCACTTAAATGAGCAGTTCTTC.

The chain uses TRBV11-2 and TRBJ2-5; D is unclear. Between the trimmed V and J ends, which lost 8 bases and 5 bases, there was a span of 6 bases. The CDR3 runs 10 residues. Germline values: CDR1 SGHAT, CDR2 FQNNGV. Written as DNA, the CDR3 is TGTGCCAGCGGGCTTGAGACCCAGTACTTC. It is translated as CASGLETQYF.

Comments on this clone: Compared with germline, one end of the junction differs, possibly owing to a read error. The chain joins TRBV7-7 to TRBJ1-6, with D perhaps matching TRBD1 (5 bases). The CDR3 extends over 16 amino acids. CDR1 is SSHAT and CDR2 is FNYEAQ in the germline V gene (reference sequence). CDR3 sequence reads: CASSLEGLSYNSPLHF. The CDR3 nucleotides are TGTGCTAGCAGCTTGGAGGGGTTGTCCTATAATTCACCCCTCCACTTT.

V usage is TRBV28 and J usage is TRBJ1-6; 9 bases align to TRBD1. V lost 6 bases, J lost 9 bases, and 9 bases stayed unmatched. From germline, CDR1 is MDHEN and CDR2 SYDVKM. This CDR3 has 15 amino acids. This chain's CDR3 is CASRLPGTGTSPLHF. CDR3 nucleotide sequence: TGTGCCAGCAGATTACCCGGGACAGGGACTTCACCCCTCCACTTT.

This clone was observed a few times. The V gene is TRBV7-2, the J gene TRBJ2-1; the match to TRBD2 covers 15 bases. The CDR3 loop spans 14 amino acids. V was pared by 5 bases and J by 12 bases, with 5 bases of the junction left unmatched. Per germline, CDR1 SGHTA and CDR2 FQGNSA. The CDR3 DNA follows: TGTGCCAGCAGCACGGGACTAGCGGGAGGTGGGCAGTTCTTC. This codes for CASSTGLAGGGQFF.

The CDR3 spells CASSLARDRTAGYNEQFF. The CDR3 region has the DNA TGTGCCAGCAGCTTAGCGCGGGACAGGACTGCCGGGTACAATGAGCAGTTCTTC. This sequence joins TRBV7-2 and TRBJ2-1; TRBD1 matches at 8 bases. The germline V gene encodes CDR1 SGHTA and CDR2 FQGNSA. V was pared by 0 bases and J by 4 bases, with 11 bases of the junction left unmatched. This CDR3 is built from 18 residues.

This sequence joins TRBV7-9 and TRBJ1-1; 10 bases map to TRBD1. Unmatched junction bases numbered 5, after V lost 5 bases and J lost 11 bases. Germline V gene lookup returns CDR1 SEHNR and CDR2 FQNEAQ (reference sequence). The CDR3 has 12 amino acids. CDR3 nucleotide sequence: TGTGCCAGCAGCCAGGGGACAGGGGAGGCTTTCTTT. Protein product: CASSQGTGEAFF.

The chain carries TRBV6-1 and TRBJ1-1; D unclear. V gave up 1 base and J gave up 4 bases, with 10 bases separating them. CDR1 and CDR2 from the germline V gene are MNHNS and SASEGT. The CDR3 loop spans 14 amino acids. This chain's CDR3 is CASSEETLRTEAFF. The CDR3 bases are TGTGCCAGCAGTGAAGAAACTCTCCGCACTGAAGCTTTCTTT.

The chain recombines TRBV3-1 (or the pseudogene TRBV3-2) with TRBJ2-2; 7 bases fit TRBD2. The V gene's germline CDR1 is LGHDT and CDR2 YNNKEL (reference sequence). This CDR3 contains 14 residues. The ends lost 4 bases at V and 4 bases at J; junction bases unmatched: 3. CDR3 bases: TGTGCCAGCAGCCGAGGGGAGGGCACCGGGGAGCTGTTTTTT. Amino acids: CASSRGEGTGELFF.

The chain employs TRBV7-3 and TRBJ2-5; 9 nucleotides agree with TRBD1. The J segment lost 5 bases and the V segment lost 4 bases, leaving 2 bases of the junction unmatched. Germline CDR1 is SGHTA and CDR2 is FQGTGA. CDR3 size: 13 residues. The CDR3 loop is CASSSTGGETQYF. Here the CDR3 DNA reads TGTGCCAGCAGCTCGACAGGGGGGGAGACCCAGTACTTC.

The chain has TRBV4-1 and TRBJ1-5, with a possible D match to TRBD1 (5 bases). Per germline, CDR1 MGHRA and CDR2 YSYEKL. The CDR3 length is 16 residues. V dropped 0 bases and J dropped 4 bases, with 13 bases sitting between them. This CDR3 reads CASSQDLGAQNQPQHF. The CDR3 region has the DNA TGCGCCAGCAGCCAAGATCTTGGGGCCCAAAATCAGCCCCAGCATTTT.

The chain links TRBV9 to TRBJ1-1; TRBD1 aligns across 9 bases. CDR3 length: 15 residues. Germline V lookup: CDR1 SGDLS, CDR2 YYNGEE. Trimming at V came to 0 bases and at J to 6 bases, leaving 6 bases not matched to a gene. The CDR3 DNA sequence: TGTGCCAGCAGCGTAGGGGGACAGGGATGGCCTGAAGCTTTCTTT. Translation gives CASSVGGQGWPEAFF.

The chain links TRBV29-1 to TRBJ2-3, with 10 bases aligning to TRBD1. From germline, CDR1 is SQVTM and CDR2 ANQGSEA. V was clipped by 6 bases and J by 6 bases; unmatched bases: 6. The CDR3 is 13 amino acids. CDR3 residues: CSVSPTGGDTQYF. The CDR3 region has the DNA TGCAGCGTCTCCCCGACAGGGGGCGATACGCAGTATTTT.

The chain couples TRBV18 to TRBJ1-5, with TRBD1 identical over 9 bases. V shed 5 bases and J 5 bases; nucleotides not matched to a gene: 10. This CDR3 comprises 16 residues. Germline lookup yields CDR1 KGHSH and CDR2 LQKENI. CDR3 nucleotide sequence: TGTGCCAGCTCATCGCCTCCGGGACAGGGTTATCAGCCCCAGCATTTT. Its protein product is CASSSPPGQGYQPQHF.

The chain joins TRBV7-2 to TRBJ1-6; D is uncertain. This CDR3 has 13 residues. V shed 2 bases and J shed 11 bases, with 10 bases lying between them. From germline, CDR1 is SGHTA and CDR2 FQGNSA. CDR3 sequence: CASSLRTEAPLHF. The CDR3 DNA is TGTGCCAGCAGCTTAAGGACGGAGGCACCCCTCCACTTT.

CDR3 sequence (DNA): TGTGCCACCAGCAGAGACCAGAACATGAACACTGAAGCTTTCTTT. This gives the protein CATSRDQNMNTEAFF. The chain uses TRBV15 and TRBJ1-1; unclear D gene. The V gene lost 0 bases and the J gene lost 0 bases, with 8 bases spanning the gap. From germline, CDR1 is LNHNV and CDR2 YYDKDF (reference sequence). The CDR3 has 15 amino acids.

The genes are TRBV4-2 and TRBJ2-7; 11 nucleotides match TRBD2. The CDR3 sequence is 16 residues long. V lost 2 bases, J lost 2 bases, and 5 bases stayed unmatched. Germline V gene sequence: CDR1 LGHNA, CDR2 YNFKEQ. CDR3 DNA: TGTGCCAGCAGCCAATCTGCTAGCGGGGGGCCCTACGAGCAGTACTTC. This sequence encodes CASSQSASGGPYEQYF.

The chain is built from TRBV4-1 and TRBJ1-1; perhaps TRBD1 as D (5 bases). The germline V and J ends were trimmed by 1 base and 5 bases, with 14 bases remaining between them. This CDR3 contains 15 residues. The V gene's germline CDR1 is MGHRA and CDR2 YSYEKL. CDR3: CASSQAGAGGTEAFF. CDR3 bases: TGCGCCAGCAGCCAAGCGGGCGCCGGGGGTACTGAAGCTTTCTTT.

This chain uses TRBV7-3 with TRBJ1-1, with TRBD1 as a possible D gene (5 bases). There are 13 residues in the CDR3. CDR1 and CDR2 from the germline V gene are SGHTA and FQGTGA. Deletions cut 5 bases from V and 3 bases from J, with 10 bases between. CDR3 sequence (DNA): TGTGCCAGCAGCGAGTCGACAGACACTGAAGCTTTCTTT. The encoded protein is CASSESTDTEAFF.

The chain recombines TRBV27 with TRBJ1-1, with D maybe TRBD1 (5 bases). CDR3 length: 15 amino acids. Germline loops: CDR1 MNHEY, CDR2 SMNVEV (reference sequence). V lost 6 bases, J lost 0 bases, and 14 bases lay in between. CDR3 nucleotides: TGTGCCAGCAGGGGGGGAAGGGAAATGAACACTGAAGCTTTCTTT. Translating it yields CASRGGREMNTEAFF.

The rearrangement uses TRBV11-3 and TRBJ1-1; 7 bases are a match to TRBD1. The CDR3 is 13 amino acids. V shed 5 bases, J shed 4 bases, and the junction held 4 bases outside the gene matches. The germline V gene has CDR1 SGHNT and CDR2 YENEEA. The CDR3, as DNA: TGTGCCAGCAGCAGGGGGCGGGTCACTGAAGCTTTCTTT. Its translation is CASSRGRVTEAFF.

V gene TRBV11-3 combines with J gene TRBJ1-1; TRBD1 is a possible D gene (6 bases). The CDR3 is made up of 13 amino acids. Germline V gene sequence: CDR1 SGHNT, CDR2 YENEEA. V lost 5 bases and J 1 base, leaving 8 bases between the germline ends. As DNA, the CDR3 is TGTGCCAGCAGCCTGACAGGGAACACTGAAGCTTTCTTT. It yields the protein CASSLTGNTEAFF.